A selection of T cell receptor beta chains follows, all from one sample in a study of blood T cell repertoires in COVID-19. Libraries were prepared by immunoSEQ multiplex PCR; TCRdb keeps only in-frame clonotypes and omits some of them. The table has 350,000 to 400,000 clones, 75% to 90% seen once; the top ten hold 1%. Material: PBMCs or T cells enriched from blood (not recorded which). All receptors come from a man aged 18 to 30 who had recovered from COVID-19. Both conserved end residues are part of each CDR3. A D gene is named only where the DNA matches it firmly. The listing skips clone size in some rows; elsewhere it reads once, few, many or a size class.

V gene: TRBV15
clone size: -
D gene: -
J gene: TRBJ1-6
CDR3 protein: CATSREGSSPLHF
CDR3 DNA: TGTGCCACCAGCAGAGAGGGGAGTTCACCCCTCCACTTT

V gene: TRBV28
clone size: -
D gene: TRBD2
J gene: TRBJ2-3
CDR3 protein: CASSSQTSGGYTDTQYF
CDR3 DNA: TGTGCCAGCAGTTCCCAAACTAGCGGGGGCTACACAGATACGCAGTATTTT

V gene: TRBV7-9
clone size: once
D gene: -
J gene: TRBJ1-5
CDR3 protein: CASSLAGSVSNQPQHF
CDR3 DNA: TGTGCCAGCAGCTTAGCTGGCAGTGTGAGCAATCAGCCCCAGCATTTT

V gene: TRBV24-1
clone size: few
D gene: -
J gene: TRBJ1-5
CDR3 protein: CATHGGSQSNQPQHF
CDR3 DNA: TGTGCCACCCATGGGGGGTCTCAAAGCAATCAGCCCCAGCATTTT

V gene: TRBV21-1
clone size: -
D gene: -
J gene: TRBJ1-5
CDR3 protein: CASSSAHLGGGNQPQHF
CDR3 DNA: TGTGCCAGCAGTTCCGCCCATCTAGGTGGTGGCAATCAGCCCCAGCATTTT

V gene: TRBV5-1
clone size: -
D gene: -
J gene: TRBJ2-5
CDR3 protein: CASSPGTPKETQYF
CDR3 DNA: TGCGCCAGCAGCCCAGGGACACCGAAAGAGACCCAGTACTTC

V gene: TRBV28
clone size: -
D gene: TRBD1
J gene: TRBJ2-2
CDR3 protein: CASSPGQGATGELFF
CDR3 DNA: TGTGCCAGCAGCCCCGGACAGGGTGCTACCGGGGAGCTGTTTTTT

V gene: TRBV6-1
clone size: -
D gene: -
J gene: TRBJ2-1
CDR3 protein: CASSERGSYNEQFF
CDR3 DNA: TGTGCCAGCAGTGAAAGGGGTTCCTACAATGAGCAGTTCTTC

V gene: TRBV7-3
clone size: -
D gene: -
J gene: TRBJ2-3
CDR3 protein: CASSLGLAPDTQYF
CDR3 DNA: TGTGCCAGCAGCTTAGGACTTGCTCCAGATACGCAGTATTTT

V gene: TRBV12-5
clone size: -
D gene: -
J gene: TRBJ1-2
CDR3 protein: CASGLIGNHGYTF
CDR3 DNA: TGTGCTAGTGGTTTGATCGGGAACCATGGCTACACCTTC

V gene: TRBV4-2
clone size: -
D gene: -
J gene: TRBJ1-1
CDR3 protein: CASSPHPMWAFF
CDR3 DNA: TGTGCCAGCAGCCCTCACCCTATGTGGGCTTTCTTT

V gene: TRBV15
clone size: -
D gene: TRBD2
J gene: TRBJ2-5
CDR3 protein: CATSPRASGGRETQYF
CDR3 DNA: TGTGCCACCAGCCCTCGGGCTAGCGGGGGGAGGGAGACCCAGTACTTC

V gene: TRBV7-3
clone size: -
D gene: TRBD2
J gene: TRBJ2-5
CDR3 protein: CASSLTSGSWETQYF
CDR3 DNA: TGTGCCAGCAGCTTAACTAGCGGGAGTTGGGAGACCCAGTACTTC

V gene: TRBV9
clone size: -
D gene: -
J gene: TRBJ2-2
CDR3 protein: CASSLGGGTGELFF
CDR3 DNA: TGTGCCAGCAGCCTCGGCGGCGGCACCGGGGAGCTGTTTTTT

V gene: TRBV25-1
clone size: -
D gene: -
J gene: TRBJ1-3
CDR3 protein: CASSEPGDSGNTIYF
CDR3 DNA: TGTGCCAGCAGTGAACCAGGGGACTCTGGAAACACCATATATTTT

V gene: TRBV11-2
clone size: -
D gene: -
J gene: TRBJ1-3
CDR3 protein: CASSLAGGNTIYF
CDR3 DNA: TGTGCCAGCAGCTTAGCCGGTGGAAACACCATATATTTT

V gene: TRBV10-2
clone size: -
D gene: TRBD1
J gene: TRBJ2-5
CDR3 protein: CASRDRGETQYF
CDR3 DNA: TGCGCCAGCAGAGACAGGGGAGAGACCCAGTACTTC

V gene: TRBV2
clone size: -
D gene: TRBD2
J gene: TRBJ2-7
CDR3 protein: CASRPLGLAVSYEQYF
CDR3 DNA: TGTGCCAGCAGGCCCTTAGGACTAGCGGTCTCCTACGAGCAGTACTTC

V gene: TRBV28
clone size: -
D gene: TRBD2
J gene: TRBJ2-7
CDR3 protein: CASSLWTSGNSYEQYF
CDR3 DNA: TGTGCCAGCAGTTTATGGACTAGCGGAAACTCCTACGAGCAGTACTTC

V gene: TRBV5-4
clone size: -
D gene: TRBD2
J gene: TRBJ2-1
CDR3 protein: CASSFAGGNEQFF
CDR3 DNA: TGTGCCAGCAGTTTCGCGGGGGGCAATGAGCAGTTCTTC